One and the same sample provided the 18 T cell receptor beta chains below, sequenced in a study of naive and memory T cell subsets. An oligonucleotide containing a UMI was ligated to the 3' end of TCR cDNA. Four PCR rounds used nested alpha and beta constant region primers plus the SP2 primer. TCRdb ran MiXCR on the 5' RACE reads and lists one entry per CDR3 protein. The sample yields about 32,000 distinct CDR3 sequences, around 17% seen once. The receptors originated from a female donor in good health.

The rearrangement joins TRBV20-1 to TRBJ1-2; a weak D match, TRBD1 (5 bases). Germline V gene sequence: CDR1 DFQATT, CDR2 SNEGSKA (reference sequence). The CDR3 extends over 13 amino acids. Between the trimmed V and J ends, which lost 8 bases and 4 bases, there was a span of 17 bases. CDR3 bases: TGCAGTCCTCGGGAGGGGCCCGCCTATGGCTACACCTTC. This codes for CSPREGPAYGYTF.

At least ten counts were recorded for this clonotype. The chain links TRBV20-1 to TRBJ2-1; D gene unclear. The CDR3 sequence is 15 residues long. Germline-derived CDR1 and CDR2 are DFQATT and SNEGSKA (reference sequence). V was clipped by 0 bases and J by 4 bases, with 13 bases between them. The CDR3 bases are TGCAGTGCTAGAGATGTCGCTAGACAATACAATGAGCAGTTCTTC. This translates into CSARDVARQYNEQFF.

This clonotype has only a few counts. The V call is TRBV29-1, the J call TRBJ2-2; tentatively, D is TRBD1 or TRBD2 (5 bases each). The germline CDR1 and CDR2 sequences are SQVTM and ANQGSEA. The V end was cut by 7 bases, the J end by 0 bases, with 24 bases between. The CDR3 sequence is 18 residues long. The CDR3 is CSAKPEGPNNPNTGELFF. DNA for the CDR3: TGCAGCGCCAAACCCGAGGGGCCGAACAATCCGAACACCGGGGAGCTGTTTTTT.

The V call is TRBV5-1, the J call TRBJ1-4; D not resolved. The V gene lost 6 bases and the J gene lost 0 bases, with 9 bases spanning the gap. Germline assignment: CDR1 SGHRS and CDR2 YFSETQ. The CDR3 length is 14 residues. CDR3 bases: TGCGCCAGCACCCTACATCCAACTAATGAAAAACTGTTTTTT. Encoded protein: CASTLHPTNEKLFF. The full variable domain, with the rest looked up from reference TRBV5-1 and TRBJ1-4, is KAGVTQTPRYLIKTRGQQVTLSCSPISGHRSVSWYQQTPGQGLQFLFEYFSETQRNKGNFPGRFSGRQFSNSRSEMNVSTLELGDSALYLCASTLHPTNEKLFFGSGTQLSVL.

This clonotype counts as medium-sized (0.01 to 0.1%). The gene calls are TRBV14 and TRBJ2-5; D remains ambiguous. Germline V gene lookup returns CDR1 SGHDN and CDR2 FVKESK. The V end lost 4 bases, the J end lost 1 base, and 10 bases lay between the germline ends. The CDR3 spans 14 residues. The CDR3 sequence: CASSRRRLQETQYF. The CDR3 nucleotides read TGTGCCAGCAGCCGCCGACGCCTCCAAGAGACCCAGTACTTC. The whole variable domain, remainder taken from reference TRBV14 and TRBJ2-5, is EAGVTQFPSHSVIEKGQTVTLRCDPISGHDNLYWYRRVMGKEIKFLLHFVKESKQDESGMPNNRFLAERTGGTYSTLKVQPAELEDSGVYFCASSRRRLQETQYFGPGTRLLVL.

This clonotype has only one observation. V and J are TRBV6-5 and TRBJ2-1; D is perhaps TRBD1 (6 bases). Germline V gene data show CDR1 as MNHEY and CDR2 as SVGAGI. The CDR3 runs to 15 residues. V dropped 6 bases and J dropped 3 bases, with 15 bases sitting between them. The CDR3 bases are TGTGCCAGCAGACAGGGCCTCAGCTTCTACAATGAGCAGTTCTTC. Translated: CASRQGLSFYNEQFF.

There are many counts of this clonotype. The rearrangement joins TRBV6-6 to TRBJ2-1; the match to TRBD2 covers 7 bases. Germline values: CDR1 MNHNY, CDR2 SVGAGI (reference sequence). The CDR3 contains 15 residues. V lost 0 bases to trimming and J lost 5 bases; unmatched junction nucleotides: 4. CDR3 residues: CASSYSIGGNNEQFF. The CDR3 bases are TGTGCCAGCAGTTACTCGATCGGGGGGAACAATGAGCAGTTCTTC.

This rearrangement joins TRBV4-2 to TRBJ1-1; D unresolved. Germline V gene data show CDR1 as LGHNA and CDR2 as YNFKEQ. V lost 1 base to trimming and J lost 5 bases, with 11 bases between them. This CDR3 spans 14 amino acids. The CDR3 protein is CASSQAGRRTEAFF. The CDR3 DNA follows: TGTGCCAGCAGCCAAGCGGGCAGGCGGACTGAAGCTTTCTTT.

The sample holds a few counts of this clonotype. The V gene is TRBV6-5, the J gene TRBJ2-7; 7 bases are a match to TRBD1. Germline CDR1 is MNHEY and CDR2 is SVGAGI. The CDR3 contains 14 residues. The J segment lost 1 base and the V segment lost 8 bases, leaving 8 bases of the junction unmatched. In DNA, the CDR3 is TGTGCCAGCGGAAGGACAGGATCATCCTACGAGCAGTACTTC. Translated, it gives CASGRTGSSYEQYF.

This rearrangement joins TRBV7-2 to TRBJ2-5, with TRBD1 identical over 9 bases. The V segment lost 4 bases and the J segment 1 base; nucleotides outside the gene matches: 4. Germline-derived CDR1 and CDR2 are SGHTA and FQGNSA. The CDR3 sequence is 15 residues long. CDR3 in DNA: TGTGCCAGCAGCTGGACAGGGGTCAGCCAAGAGACCCAGTACTTC. This codes for CASSWTGVSQETQYF.

The count of this clonotype is one. A read error is possible here, since a much larger clone lies one base away. This chain connects TRBV3-1 to TRBJ1-2; tentative D call: TRBD1 (5 bases). This CDR3 contains 17 residues. Germline assignment: CDR1 LGHDT and CDR2 YNNKEL (reference sequence). CDR3 sequence (DNA): TGTGCCAGCAGCCAAGAACACCGGGACGGTTTTAACTATGGCGACACCTTC. This encodes CASSQEHRDGFNYGDTF.

In its sample, this clonotype was seen many times. J is TRBJ2-4 and V is TRBV20-1; 9 bases align to TRBD2. J lost 9 bases, V lost 2 bases, and 8 bases had no gene match. Germline CDR1 and CDR2: DFQATT and SNEGSKA (reference sequence). This CDR3 is built from 14 residues. The CDR3 DNA reads TGCAGTGCTAGATCTTCTAGCGGGGTTGTCATTCAGTACTTC. This translates into CSARSSSGVVIQYF.

Only a few counts were recorded for this clonotype. V is TRBV7-8 and J is TRBJ2-5; D is possibly TRBD1 or TRBD2 (5 bases each). V was clipped by 0 bases and J by 2 bases, with 10 bases between them. The CDR3 is 15 residues long. CDR1 and CDR2 (germline): SGHVS, FQNEAQ. The CDR3 DNA reads TGTGCCAGCAGCTTAGCTGGGACGGGGCAAGAGACCCAGTACTTC. This sequence encodes CASSLAGTGQETQYF. Filled out from reference TRBV7-8 and TRBJ2-5, the complete variable domain reads GAGVSQSPRYKVAKRGQDVALRCDPISGHVSLFWYQQALGQGPEFLTYFQNEAQLDKSGLPSDRFFAERPEGSVSTLKIQRTQQEDSAVYLCASSLAGTGQETQYFGPGTRLLVL.

In this sample, this clonotype turned up a few times. The rearrangement links TRBV6-5 to TRBJ1-4; D possibly corresponds to TRBD1 (6 bases). This CDR3 spans 15 amino acids. The germline V and J ends were trimmed by 2 bases and 8 bases, with 15 bases remaining between them. Germline CDR1 and CDR2: MNHEY and SVGAGI. CDR3 sequence: CASSYEDRSREKLFF. CDR3 coding DNA: TGTGCCAGCAGTTACGAGGACAGATCGAGGGAAAAACTGTTTTTT.

This clonotype was observed many times. The chain links TRBV6-1 to TRBJ2-5; D is unclear. In germline, CDR1 is MNHNS, CDR2 SASEGT. This CDR3 has 12 amino acids. The V and J ends lost 10 bases and 2 bases respectively, with 11 bases between them. CDR3 sequence reads: CATRAQQETQYF. The CDR3 DNA reads as TGTGCCACCCGAGCCCAGCAAGAGACCCAGTACTTC.

The genes are TRBV12-3 or TRBV12-4 and TRBJ2-1, with D possibly matching TRBD2 (6 bases). V was shortened by 5 bases and J by 7 bases, with 15 bases between the two germline ends. The length of the CDR3 is 14 residues. The DNA for the CDR3 is TGTGCCAGCAGTCTCGTGACTAGTGGGAATGAGCAGTTCTTC. Translation gives CASSLVTSGNEQFF.

The chain carries TRBV29-1 and TRBJ2-7; perhaps D is TRBD1 or TRBD2 (6 bases each). Germline CDR1 SQVTM, CDR2 ANQGSEA. This CDR3 has 13 residues. V was cut by 0 bases and J by 4 bases, with 10 bases left in between. The CDR3 loop reads CSVEDPGAYEQYF. The DNA of the CDR3 is TGCAGCGTTGAAGATCCGGGGGCGTACGAGCAGTACTTC.

This clonotype occurred many times. The rearrangement joins TRBV29-1 to TRBJ1-2; D is unresolved. This CDR3 spans 13 amino acids. Between the trimmed V and J ends, which lost 4 bases and 5 bases, there was a span of 14 bases. Germline loops: CDR1 SQVTM, CDR2 ANQGSEA. As DNA, the CDR3 is TGCAGCGTTGGACGGGCGGATGGTTATGGCTACACCTTC. This gives the protein CSVGRADGYGYTF.